The present TCR beta chain was sequenced within a study of blood T cell repertoires in COVID-19. Study information: Samples came from the United States, Italy and Spain, spanning acute and convalescent COVID-19. T cells, B-cell-depleted T cells, or PBMCs supplied cDNA or gDNA.

This clone appeared once. The ends were cut back, 3 bases at V and 4 bases at J, with 10 bases in the middle. This CDR3 spans 13 amino acids. CDR1 SQVTM and CDR2 ANQGSEA come from the germline V gene. Original processing notes: From reference gene primer amplification, estimates of nucleated cell counts were derived. The method was immunoSEQ multiplex PCR; TCRdb's version includes in-frame clones alone and lacks a portion of them. The V and J calls and clone size come from that table; D and trimming were worked out from the DNA. This table holds about 180,000 clones, around 87% found once. Sequenced input: peripheral blood. This clonotype originated in a man aged 35 to 55 with active or convalescent COVID-19. The gene calls are TRBV29-1 and TRBJ1-5; D may be TRBD1 (6 bases). The CDR3 nucleotides are TGCAGCGTTGAGGTGGGGGCTAATCAGCCCCAGCATTTT. This sequence encodes CSVEVGANQPQHF.